This T cell receptor (beta chain) was recovered during a study of OX40 agonist ivuxolimab in advanced cancers. Study context: The patients got ivuxolimab, which is an agonistic anti-OX40 (CD134) antibody. Hepatocellular carcinoma, melanoma, renal cell or head and neck cancer affected the dose-escalation patients.

The germline V gene has CDR1 SNHLY and CDR2 FYNNEI. The CDR3 totals 15 residues. The junction had 3 bases not matched to a gene; V was cut back by 1 base and J by 6 bases. This clone has a single count. Its target is unknown. Study outcomes and limitations: Low normalized T-cell clonal expansion was additionally recorded for some nonresponders. Partial responders receiving 0.1-3.0 mg/kg showed among the lowest clonal expansion.

Method: immunoSEQ multiplex PCR; TCRdb's copy keeps in-frame clones and lacks some. The table records about 110,000 clones, 80% to 95% of them present only once. This receptor was taken from an adult with an advanced solid tumor such as melanoma, head and neck, liver or kidney cancer. The chain employs TRBV2 and TRBJ2-2; TRBD2 matches 9 bases. The sequenced sample was CD4+ or CD8+ T cells sorted from blood, obtained in a trial of the OX40 agonist ivuxolimab. In DNA, the CDR3 is TGTGCCAGCAGTGAAGTGGGACTAGCCCCCGGGGAGCTGTTTTTT. This codes for CASSEVGLAPGELFF.